A single sample is the source of the 18 T cell receptor beta chains below, sequenced in a study of cytomegalovirus exposure and HLA in healthy donors (dated by TCRdb to the late 2010s). The library was produced with the immunoSEQ multiplex PCR assay. For the multiplex PCR, a mixture combining 60 forward primers for TCR Vbeta segments and 13 reverse primers for TCR Jbeta segments was used. TCRdb took over this immuneACCESS table, retaining in-frame rearrangements with V and J assigned. Such tables are incomplete; in checked studies, under half of the missing clones stem from an unresolved V gene, and the remainder is unexplained. The sample table records 140,000 to 150,000 clones; 60% to 75% of these occur just once. The ten largest clones capture 7% of the sample. Sequencing was carried out using PBMCs. These TCRs come from a man younger than 45 in good health and CMV-seronegative.

This clone has more than one count but fewer than ten. The chain is built from TRBV6-1 and TRBJ2-7, with 8 bases lining up with TRBD1. V gave up 2 bases and J gave up 8 bases; unmatched junction bases: 11. Looked up from germline, CDR1 is MNHNS and CDR2 is SASEGT. The CDR3 runs to 15 residues. The CDR3 DNA follows: TGTGCCAGCAGTGAAAGGGGAGACAGGGGTGACCAGCAGTACTTC. It translates to CASSERGDRGDQQYF.

This chain joins TRBV6-1 and TRBJ2-3, with no clear D. Germline V gene data show CDR1 as MNHNS and CDR2 as SASEGT. The CDR3 covers 13 residues. V gave up 7 bases and J gave up 4 bases, with 12 bases separating them. This CDR3 reads CASILLPPDTQYF. For the CDR3, the DNA is TGTGCCAGCATCCTCCTACCACCAGATACGCAGTATTTT.

A word on this clone: Other DNA sequences of this sample code for an identical CDR3. V is TRBV28 and J is TRBJ2-7, with D possibly TRBD1 on 6 matching bases. Trimming removed 5 bases at V and 4 bases at J, with 9 bases between. CDR1 and CDR2 from the germline V gene are MDHEN and SYDVKM. The CDR3 sequence is 12 residues long. Here the CDR3 DNA reads TGTGCCAGCAGTAGCGACAGGTACGAGCAGTACTTC. Amino acid sequence: CASSSDRYEQYF.

V gene TRBV2 combines with J gene TRBJ1-5; tentatively, D is TRBD1 (5 bases). V was clipped by 5 bases and J by 0 bases, with 11 bases between them. The CDR3 runs 15 residues. Per germline, CDR1 SNHLY and CDR2 FYNNEI. CDR3 sequence: CASSLEGSSNQPQHF. In nucleotides, the CDR3 is TGTGCCAGCAGTCTGGAGGGGTCTAGCAATCAGCCCCAGCATTTT.

Notes on this clone: The junction does not match germline at one end; this may be a read error. The V and J genes are TRBV7-7 and TRBJ2-5; 9 nucleotides match TRBD2. CDR1 and CDR2 (germline): SSHAT, FNYEAQ (reference sequence). The CDR3 runs to 17 residues. The CDR3 loop reads CASSRGKGGGAQETQYF. In DNA, the CDR3 is TGTGCTAGCAGCCGGGGCAAAGGCGGGGGGGCTCAAGAGACCCAGTACTTC.

The chain has TRBV28 and TRBJ1-1; no clear D gene. With 5 bases removed from V and 3 bases from J, the gap between germline ends came to 7 bases. Germline CDR1 MDHEN, CDR2 SYDVKM. The CDR3 contains 12 residues. This chain's CDR3 is CASSTTHTEAFF. In nucleotides, the CDR3 is TGTGCCAGCAGTACTACCCACACTGAAGCTTTCTTT.

The chain combines TRBV7-9 with TRBJ1-4, with no clear D. From germline, CDR1 is SEHNR and CDR2 FQNEAQ (reference sequence). The CDR3 loop spans 15 amino acids. V shed 4 bases and J shed 7 bases, with 16 bases lying between them. The CDR3 nucleotides are TGTGCCAGCAGCTCTGGAGGGCCCGGTGGTGAAAAACTGTTTTTT. Protein product: CASSSGGPGGEKLFF.

The chain carries TRBV7-2 and TRBJ1-3; D perhaps matches TRBD1 (5 bases). V gave up 0 bases and J gave up 4 bases, with 10 bases separating them. Germline V gene data show CDR1 as SGHTA and CDR2 as FQGNSA. The CDR3 length is 15 residues. The CDR3 sequence: CASSLATGTGNTIYF. CDR3 DNA sequence: TGTGCCAGCAGCTTAGCAACAGGTACCGGAAACACCATATATTTT.

The V gene is TRBV2, the J gene TRBJ1-1, with 7 positions matching TRBD1. The V segment lost 5 bases and the J segment 5 bases; nucleotides outside the gene matches: 5. Germline CDR1 is SNHLY and CDR2 is FYNNEI. This CDR3 region has 13 residues. CDR3 nucleotide sequence: TGTGCCAGCAGTACCAACAGGGGAACTGAAGCTTTCTTT. Amino acids: CASSTNRGTEAFF.

The chain couples TRBV13 to TRBJ1-3, with a weak D call TRBD1 (6 bases). Looked up from germline, CDR1 is PRHDT and CDR2 is FYEKMQ (reference sequence). CDR3 length equals 14 residues. The ends were cut back, 5 bases at V and 7 bases at J, with 15 bases in the middle. Here the CDR3 DNA reads TGTGCCAGCAGCCTACAGGGCCTGCAGAACACCATATATTTT. Translated: CASSLQGLQNTIYF.

The chain links TRBV19 to TRBJ1-6; D is possibly TRBD1 (5 bases). The CDR3 totals 14 residues. V was trimmed by 7 bases and J by 4 bases, leaving 11 bases between them. CDR1 and CDR2 from the germline V gene are LNHDA and SQIVND (reference sequence). CDR3 loop: CASNEGLYNSPLHF. The DNA for the CDR3 is TGTGCCAGTAACGAGGGACTGTATAATTCACCCCTCCACTTT. Combining the CDR3 with reference TRBV19 and TRBJ1-6 gives the whole variable domain DGGITQSPKYLFRKEGQNVTLSCEQNLNHDAMYWYRQDPGQGLRLIYYSQIVNDFQKGDIAEGYSVSREKKESFPLTVTSAQKNPTAFYLCASNEGLYNSPLHFGNGTRLTVT.

This clone was seen a few times. The V gene is TRBV5-4, the J gene TRBJ2-3; 10 nucleotides align to TRBD2. The CDR3 spans 16 residues. Trimming took 0 bases from V and 2 from J; bases not matched to a gene: 3. Germline values: CDR1 SGHNT, CDR2 YYREEE (reference sequence). The chain's CDR3 is CASSLVSGRATDTQYF. The CDR3 DNA is TGTGCCAGCAGCTTGGTGAGCGGGAGGGCCACAGATACGCAGTATTTT.

This clone was found a few times. V gene TRBV9 combines with J gene TRBJ2-5, with 12 positions matching TRBD2. CDR1 is SGDLS, CDR2 YYNGEE, per germline. The CDR3 runs to 14 residues. V lost 6 bases, J lost 7 bases, and 7 bases stayed unmatched. In DNA form, the CDR3 reads TGTGCCAGCAACCCTAGCGGGGGGGCCGGGACCCAGTACTTC. Amino acids: CASNPSGGAGTQYF.

The chain joins TRBV7-3 to TRBJ2-3; 9 bases fit TRBD2. The germline V gene encodes CDR1 SGHTA and CDR2 FQGTGA. This CDR3 is 16 amino acids long. The V segment lost 5 bases and the J segment 6 bases; nucleotides outside the gene matches: 12. Here the CDR3 reads CASSTLAGTLPDTQYF. The DNA for the CDR3 is TGTGCCAGCAGCACCCTAGCGGGGACCCTCCCGGATACGCAGTATTTT. The full variable domain, completed using reference TRBV7-3 and TRBJ2-3, is GAGVSQTPSNKVTEKGKYVELRCDPISGHTALYWYRQSLGQGPEFLIYFQGTGAADDSGLPNDRFFAVRPEGSVSTLKIQRTERGDSAVYLCASSTLAGTLPDTQYFGPGTRLTVL.

The chain couples TRBV14 to TRBJ2-5; D may be TRBD2 (5 bases). CDR3 size: 15 residues. With 4 bases removed from V and 2 bases from J, the gap between germline ends came to 14 bases. Germline V gene sequence: CDR1 SGHDN, CDR2 FVKESK. For the CDR3, the DNA is TGTGCCAGCAGCCTCCCAGGACTGTTACAAGAGACCCAGTACTTC. Protein: CASSLPGLLQETQYF.

This sequence joins TRBV5-1 and TRBJ1-5; 8 nucleotides match TRBD1. CDR1 SGHRS and CDR2 YFSETQ come from the germline V gene. V shed 2 bases, J shed 0 bases, and the junction held 7 bases outside the gene matches. The CDR3 runs 17 residues. The CDR3 spells CASSFEPGGSSNQPQHF. CDR3 sequence (DNA): TGCGCCAGCAGCTTTGAGCCAGGGGGCTCTAGCAATCAGCCCCAGCATTTT.

The chain carries TRBV19 and TRBJ1-3; 8 bases map to TRBD1. Germline values: CDR1 LNHDA, CDR2 SQIVND (reference sequence). The trim removed 7 bases at V and 2 bases at J, leaving 4 bases unmatched. This CDR3 has 14 amino acids. As DNA, the CDR3 is TGTGCCAGTAACCTACAGGGGGCTGGAAACACCATATATTTT. It specifies CASNLQGAGNTIYF.

This rearrangement joins TRBV5-1 to TRBJ2-3; 7 bases are shared with TRBD2. The junction had 4 bases not matched to a gene; V was cut back by 2 bases and J by 1 base. The CDR3 spans 15 residues. Germline lookup yields CDR1 SGHRS and CDR2 YFSETQ. Here the CDR3 DNA reads TGCGCCAGCAGCTTTGGGGCGGGGGGCACAGATACGCAGTATTTT. Translation gives CASSFGAGGTDTQYF. The entire variable domain, with the rest obtained from reference TRBV5-1 and TRBJ2-3, is as follows: KAGVTQTPRYLIKTRGQQVTLSCSPISGHRSVSWYQQTPGQGLQFLFEYFSETQRNKGNFPGRFSGRQFSNSRSEMNVSTLELGDSALYLCASSFGAGGTDTQYFGPGTRLTVL.